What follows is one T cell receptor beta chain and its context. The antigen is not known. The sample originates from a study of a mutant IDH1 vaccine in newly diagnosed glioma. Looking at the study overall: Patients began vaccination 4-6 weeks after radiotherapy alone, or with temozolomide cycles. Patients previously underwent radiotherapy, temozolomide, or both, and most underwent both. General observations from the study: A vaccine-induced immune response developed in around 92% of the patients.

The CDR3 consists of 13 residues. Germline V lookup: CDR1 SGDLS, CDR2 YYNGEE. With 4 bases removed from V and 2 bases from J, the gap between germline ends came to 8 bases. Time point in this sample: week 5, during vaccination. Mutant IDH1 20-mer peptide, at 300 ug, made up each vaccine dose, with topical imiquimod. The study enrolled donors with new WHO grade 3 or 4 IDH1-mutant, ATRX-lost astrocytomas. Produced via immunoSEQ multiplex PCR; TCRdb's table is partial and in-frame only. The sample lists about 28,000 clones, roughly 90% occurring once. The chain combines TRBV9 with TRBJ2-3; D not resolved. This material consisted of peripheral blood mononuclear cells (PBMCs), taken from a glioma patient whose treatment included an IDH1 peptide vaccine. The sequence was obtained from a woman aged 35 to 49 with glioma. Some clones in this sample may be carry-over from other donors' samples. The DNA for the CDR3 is TGTGCCAGCAGCCCACATACCACAGATACGCAGTATTTT. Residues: CASSPHTTDTQYF.